This T cell receptor (beta chain) was found in a study of blood T cell repertoires in COVID-19. Study information: Material from acute and convalescent COVID-19 was sourced from the United States, Italy and Spain. PBMCs, B-cell-depleted T cells, or T cells provided the cDNA or gDNA that made up the material.

This CDR3 spans 14 amino acids. V trimming: 3 bases; J trimming: 8 bases; junction bases outside the gene matches: 7. Germline CDR1 and CDR2: SGHNT and YYREEE (reference sequence). Sequencing used immunoSEQ multiplex PCR; TCRdb keeps in-frame clones, though not all of them. The data contain around 190,000 clones, about 76% of them singletons. The Seattle patients, enrolled during active infection, were followed longitudinally. The J gene is TRBJ1-4, the V gene TRBV5-4; the match to TRBD1 covers 7 bases. The sequenced material came from peripheral blood. This TCR came from a woman aged 40 to 50 with COVID-19, enrolled during active disease. CDR3 residues: CASSYQGGPEKLFF. CDR3 DNA sequence: TGTGCCAGCAGCTACCAGGGGGGCCCAGAAAAACTGTTTTTT.